Given below is one T cell receptor (beta chain) in context. Its antigen remains unidentified. These data come from a study of blood T cells in healthy people across ages. CDR3 length equals 15 residues. Per the germline V gene, CDR1 is MDHEN and CDR2 is SYDVKM. V was clipped by 8 bases and J by 3 bases, with 19 bases between them. Sample-barcoded 5' priming and a J-beta primer mix drove a second PCR of about 6 to 11 cycles. TCRdb passed the 5' RACE reads through MiXCR, listing each CDR3 protein once. The sample shows 850,000 to 1,300,000 distinct CDR3 sequences, under 45% of them seen only once. Whole-study findings and limits: Relative to aged donors, long-lived donors carried more naive CD4+ cells and displayed higher diversity.

The sequence came from an older woman in good health. The V call is TRBV28, the J call TRBJ1-2, with D perhaps matching TRBD1 (5 bases). The material sequenced was blood. Written as DNA, the CDR3 is TGTGCCAGCTTTAGTGGAGGGGTAGAGTACTATGGCTACACCTTC. It specifies CASFSGGVEYYGYTF.